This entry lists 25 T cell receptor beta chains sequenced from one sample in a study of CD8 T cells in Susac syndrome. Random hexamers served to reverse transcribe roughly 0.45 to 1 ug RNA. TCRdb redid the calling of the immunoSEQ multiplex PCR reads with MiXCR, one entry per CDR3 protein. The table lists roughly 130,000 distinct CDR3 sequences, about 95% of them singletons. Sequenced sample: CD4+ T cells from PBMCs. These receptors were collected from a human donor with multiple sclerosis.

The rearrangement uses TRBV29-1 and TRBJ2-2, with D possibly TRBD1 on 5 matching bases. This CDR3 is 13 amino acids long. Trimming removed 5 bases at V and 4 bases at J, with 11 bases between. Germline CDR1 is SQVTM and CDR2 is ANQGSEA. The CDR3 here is CSVTRDLTGELFF. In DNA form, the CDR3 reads TGCAGCGTTACCAGGGATCTCACCGGGGAGCTGTTTTTT.

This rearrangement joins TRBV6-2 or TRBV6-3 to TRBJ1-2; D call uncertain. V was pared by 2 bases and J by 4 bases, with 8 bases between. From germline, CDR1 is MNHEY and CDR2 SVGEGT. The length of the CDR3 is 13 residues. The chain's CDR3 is CASSYTPVYGYTF. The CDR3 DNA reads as TGTGCCAGCAGTTACACGCCAGTCTATGGCTACACCTTC.

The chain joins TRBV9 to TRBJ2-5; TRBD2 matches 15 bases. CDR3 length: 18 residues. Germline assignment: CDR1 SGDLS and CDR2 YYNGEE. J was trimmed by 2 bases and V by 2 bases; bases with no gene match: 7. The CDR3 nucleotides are TGTGCCAGCAGCGTCGGGGGACTAGCGGGAGGTCGACAAGAGACCCAGTACTTC. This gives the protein CASSVGGLAGGRQETQYF.

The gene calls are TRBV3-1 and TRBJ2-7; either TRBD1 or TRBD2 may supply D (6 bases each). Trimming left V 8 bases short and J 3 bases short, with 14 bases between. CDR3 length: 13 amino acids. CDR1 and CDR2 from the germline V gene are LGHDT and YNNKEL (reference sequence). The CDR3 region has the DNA TGTGCCAGCGGGGGGCGCGTCTTCTACGAGCAGTACTTC. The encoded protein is CASGGRVFYEQYF.

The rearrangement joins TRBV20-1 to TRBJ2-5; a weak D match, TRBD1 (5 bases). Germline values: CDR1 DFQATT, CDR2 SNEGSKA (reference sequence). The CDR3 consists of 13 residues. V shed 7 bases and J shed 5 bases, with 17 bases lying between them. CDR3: CSGLVGDQETQYF. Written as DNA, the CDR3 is TGCAGTGGTTTAGTAGGGGATCAGGAGACCCAGTACTTC.

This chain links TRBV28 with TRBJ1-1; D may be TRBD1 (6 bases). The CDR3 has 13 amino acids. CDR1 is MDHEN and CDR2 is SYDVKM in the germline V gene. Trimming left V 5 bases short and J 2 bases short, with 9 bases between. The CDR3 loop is CASSGTPNTEAFF. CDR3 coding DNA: TGTGCCAGCAGTGGGACACCCAACACTGAAGCTTTCTTT.

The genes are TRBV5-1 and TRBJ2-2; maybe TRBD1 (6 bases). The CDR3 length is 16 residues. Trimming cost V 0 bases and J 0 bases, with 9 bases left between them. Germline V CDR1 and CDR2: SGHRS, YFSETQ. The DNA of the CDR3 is TGCGCCAGCAGCTTGGTTCCAGGGGCGAACACCGGGGAGCTGTTTTTT. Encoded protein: CASSLVPGANTGELFF.

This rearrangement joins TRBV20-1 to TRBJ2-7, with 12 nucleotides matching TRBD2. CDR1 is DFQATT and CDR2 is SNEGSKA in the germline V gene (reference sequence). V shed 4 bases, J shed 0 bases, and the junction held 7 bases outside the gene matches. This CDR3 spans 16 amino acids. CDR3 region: CSATGTSGQTSYEQYF. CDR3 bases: TGCAGTGCTACAGGGACTAGCGGGCAGACCTCCTACGAGCAGTACTTC.

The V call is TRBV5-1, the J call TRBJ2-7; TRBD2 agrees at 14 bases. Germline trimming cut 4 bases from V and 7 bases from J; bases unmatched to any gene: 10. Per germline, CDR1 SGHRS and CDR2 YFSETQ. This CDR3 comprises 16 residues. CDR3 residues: CASSPGRLAGGQEQYF. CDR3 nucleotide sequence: TGCGCCAGCAGCCCCGGGCGACTAGCGGGGGGGCAAGAGCAGTACTTC.

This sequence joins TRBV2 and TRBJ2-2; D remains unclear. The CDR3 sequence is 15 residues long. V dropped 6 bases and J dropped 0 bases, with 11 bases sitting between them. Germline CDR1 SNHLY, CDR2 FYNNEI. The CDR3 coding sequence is TGTGCCAGCAGAAAGGAACAGTCGAACACCGGGGAGCTGTTTTTT. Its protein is CASRKEQSNTGELFF. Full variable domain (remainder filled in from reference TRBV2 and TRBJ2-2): EPEVTQTPSHQVTQMGQEVILRCVPISNHLYFYWYRQILGQKVEFLVSFYNNEISEKSEIFDDQFSVERPDGSNFTLKIRSTKLEDSAMYFCASRKEQSNTGELFFGEGSRLTVL.

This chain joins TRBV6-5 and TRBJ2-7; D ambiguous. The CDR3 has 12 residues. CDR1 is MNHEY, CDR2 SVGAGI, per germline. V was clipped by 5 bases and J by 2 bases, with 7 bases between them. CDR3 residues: CASSDQTYEQYF. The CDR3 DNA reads TGTGCCAGCAGTGACCAGACCTACGAGCAGTACTTC.

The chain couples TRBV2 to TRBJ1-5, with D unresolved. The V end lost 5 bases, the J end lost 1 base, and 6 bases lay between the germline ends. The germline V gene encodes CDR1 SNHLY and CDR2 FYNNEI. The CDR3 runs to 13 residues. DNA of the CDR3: TGTGCCAGCAGTCGAGACAGCAATCAGCCCCAGCATTTT. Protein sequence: CASSRDSNQPQHF.

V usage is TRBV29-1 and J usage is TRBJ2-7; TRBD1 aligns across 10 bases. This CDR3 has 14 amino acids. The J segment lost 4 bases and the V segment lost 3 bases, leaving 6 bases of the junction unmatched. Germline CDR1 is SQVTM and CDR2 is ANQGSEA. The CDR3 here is CSVEGDRGEYEQYF. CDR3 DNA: TGCAGCGTTGAGGGGGACAGGGGAGAATACGAGCAGTACTTC.

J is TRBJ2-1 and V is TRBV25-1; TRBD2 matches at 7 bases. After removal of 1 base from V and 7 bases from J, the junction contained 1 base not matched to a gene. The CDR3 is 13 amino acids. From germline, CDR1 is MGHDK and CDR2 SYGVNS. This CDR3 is CASSEWGGNEQFF. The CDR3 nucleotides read TGTGCCAGCAGTGAATGGGGGGGAAATGAGCAGTTCTTC.

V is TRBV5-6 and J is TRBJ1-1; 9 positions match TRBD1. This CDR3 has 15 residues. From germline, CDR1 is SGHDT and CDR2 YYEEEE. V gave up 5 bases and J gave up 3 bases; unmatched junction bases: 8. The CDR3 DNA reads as TGTGCCAGCAGGTGGGACAGGGACAAGGACACTGAAGCTTTCTTT. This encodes CASRWDRDKDTEAFF.

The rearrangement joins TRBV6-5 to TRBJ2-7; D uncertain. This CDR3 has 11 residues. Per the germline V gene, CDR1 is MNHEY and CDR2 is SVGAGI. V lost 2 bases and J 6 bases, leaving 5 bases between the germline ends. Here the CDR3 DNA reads TGTGCCAGCAGTTACCTTAGCGAGCAGTACTTC. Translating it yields CASSYLSEQYF.

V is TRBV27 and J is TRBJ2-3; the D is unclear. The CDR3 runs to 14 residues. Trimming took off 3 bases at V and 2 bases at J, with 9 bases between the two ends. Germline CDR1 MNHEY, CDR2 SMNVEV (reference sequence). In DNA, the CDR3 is TGTGCCAGCAGTTTCAGGAGTTACACAGATACGCAGTATTTT. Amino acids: CASSFRSYTDTQYF.

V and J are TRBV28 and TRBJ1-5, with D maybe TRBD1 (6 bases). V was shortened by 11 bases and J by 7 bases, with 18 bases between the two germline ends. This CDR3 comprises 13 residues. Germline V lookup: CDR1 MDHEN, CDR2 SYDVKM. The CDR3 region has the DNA TGTGCCGTAGGGGGGGCGCGTCGGCAGCCCCAGCATTTT. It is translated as CAVGGARRQPQHF.

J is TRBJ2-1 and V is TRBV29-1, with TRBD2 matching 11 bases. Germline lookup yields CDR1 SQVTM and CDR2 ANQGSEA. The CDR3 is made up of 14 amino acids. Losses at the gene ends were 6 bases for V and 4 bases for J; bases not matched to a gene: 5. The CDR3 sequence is CSVELAGVYNEQFF. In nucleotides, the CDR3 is TGCAGCGTGGAACTAGCGGGAGTTTACAATGAGCAGTTCTTC.

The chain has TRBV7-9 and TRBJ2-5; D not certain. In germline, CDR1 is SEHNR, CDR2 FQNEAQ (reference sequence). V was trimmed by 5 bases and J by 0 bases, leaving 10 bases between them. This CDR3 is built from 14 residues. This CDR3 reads CASSRSSDQETQYF. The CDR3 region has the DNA TGTGCCAGCAGCCGGAGCTCAGACCAAGAGACCCAGTACTTC.

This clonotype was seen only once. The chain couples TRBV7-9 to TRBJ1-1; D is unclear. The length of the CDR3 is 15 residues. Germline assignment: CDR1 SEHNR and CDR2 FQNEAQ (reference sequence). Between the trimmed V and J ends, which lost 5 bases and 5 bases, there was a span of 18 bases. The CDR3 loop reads CASSPYRAKKTEAFF. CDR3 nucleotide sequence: TGTGCCAGCAGCCCTTACCGGGCCAAGAAAACTGAAGCTTTCTTT.

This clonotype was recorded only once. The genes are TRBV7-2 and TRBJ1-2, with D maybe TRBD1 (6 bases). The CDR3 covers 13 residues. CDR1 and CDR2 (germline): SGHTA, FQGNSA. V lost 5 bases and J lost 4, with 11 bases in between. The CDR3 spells CASSPGVGYGYTF. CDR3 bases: TGTGCCAGCAGCCCAGGGGTAGGCTATGGCTACACCTTC.

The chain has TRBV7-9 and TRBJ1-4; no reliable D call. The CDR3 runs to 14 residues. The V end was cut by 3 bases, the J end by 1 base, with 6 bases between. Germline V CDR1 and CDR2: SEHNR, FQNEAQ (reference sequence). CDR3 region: CASSFGLTNEKLFF. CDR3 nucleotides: TGTGCCAGCAGCTTTGGGTTAACTAATGAAAAACTGTTTTTT.

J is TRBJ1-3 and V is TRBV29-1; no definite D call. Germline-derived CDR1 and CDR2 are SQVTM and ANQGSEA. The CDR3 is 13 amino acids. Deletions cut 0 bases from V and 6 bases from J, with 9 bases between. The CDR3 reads CSVEEKGVNTIYF. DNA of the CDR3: TGCAGCGTTGAAGAGAAGGGCGTAAACACCATATATTTT.

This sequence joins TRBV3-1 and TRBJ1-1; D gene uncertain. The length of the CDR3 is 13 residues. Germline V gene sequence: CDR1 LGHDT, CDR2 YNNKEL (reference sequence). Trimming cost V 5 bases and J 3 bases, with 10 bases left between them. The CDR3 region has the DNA TGTGCCAGCAGCTATGGGTCGGACACTGAAGCTTTCTTT. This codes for CASSYGSDTEAFF.